The subject of this entry is one T cell receptor (beta chain). Its antigen is unidentified. This entry belongs to a study of a mutant IDH1 vaccine in newly diagnosed glioma. Study overall: Averaging roughly 40 years of age, treated patients were about 60% male and about 38% female. Visit V13 took place at week 47, and visit V12 happened at week 35. Previous care, which was radiotherapy, temozolomide, or both, most often involved both.

CDR1 LNHDA and CDR2 SQIVND come from the germline V gene (reference sequence). The V and J ends lost 3 bases and 4 bases respectively, with 13 bases between them. The CDR3 is 15 residues long. The table came from immunoSEQ multiplex PCR; TCRdb's copy has only in-frame clones and leaves some out. The table includes 45,000 to 55,000 clones, 60% to 85% detected once. Time point specified: week 35, safety follow-up. Vaccine doses each comprised 300 ug of mutant IDH1 20-mer peptide, with topical imiquimod. The chain recombines TRBV19 with TRBJ2-4; D uncertain. The receptor was derived from a man aged 40-49 years with glioma. The input for sequencing was PBMCs, taken from a glioma patient whose treatment included an IDH1 peptide vaccine. This CDR3 is CASSMDWTNKNIQYF. CDR3 sequence (DNA): TGTGCCAGTAGTATGGATTGGACCAATAAAAACATTCAGTACTTC.